The text below deals with one T cell receptor beta chain. This specimen comes from a study of T-cell memory formation after mild COVID-19. Across the whole study: Clusters of TCRs were largely donor specific.

TCRdb ran MiXCR on the 5' RACE reads and lists one entry per CDR3 protein. The sample yields 65,000 to 95,000 distinct CDR3 sequences, about 13% seen once. The CDR3 loop spans 16 amino acids. V shed 5 bases and J 7 bases; nucleotides not matched to a gene: 12. Germline lookup yields CDR1 SEHNR and CDR2 FQNEAQ (reference sequence). Sequences were obtained from PBMCs or a T cell subset sorted from them (not recorded which). The V and J genes are TRBV7-9 and TRBJ2-5, with 11 bases aligning to TRBD2. The clonotype was recovered from a man between 18 and 35 years old who had mild COVID-19 (a few samples of this study predate the infection). Cell type and time point are not known. The CDR3 DNA is TGTGCCAGCAGCCCGACTAGCGGGGAGAGGCCAAGGACCCAGTACTTC. Its protein is CASSPTSGERPRTQYF.